This T cell receptor (beta chain) stems from a study of cytomegalovirus exposure and HLA in healthy donors. The study's findings and limits: A later analysis showed that HLA-associated TCR beta chains had undergone more clonal expansion than equally common others. The study designated 150 to 200 TCR beta chains cytomegalovirus-associated. A later analysis linked a missense DCLRE1C variant to TCR beta V- and J-gene trimming.

In germline, CDR1 is KGHSY, CDR2 FQNENV. Trimming at V came to 7 bases and at J to 7 bases, leaving 7 bases not matched to a gene. This CDR3 region has 14 residues. On this clone itself: What it binds is unknown.

PCR involved 60 Vbeta and 13 Jbeta primers. Using immunoSEQ multiplex PCR, the repertoire was profiled, and TCRdb retains in-frame clones only, with some absent. The sample includes about 59,000 clones, about 81% of them seen just once. Healthy people donating bone marrow made up the donors. The sequence was obtained from a man under 40 in good health and CMV-seropositive. The chain uses TRBV16 and TRBJ1-4, with 9 bases identical to TRBD1. The specimen was PBMCs. CDR3 loop: CASMPGQGGEKLFF. The CDR3 coding sequence is TGTGCCAGCATGCCGGGACAGGGAGGTGAAAAACTGTTTTTT.